One and the same sample provided the 29 T cell receptor beta chains below, sequenced in a study of low-dose radiotherapy and immunotherapy resistance in tumors. Time point reported: after trial treatment. The treatment: LDRT plus nivolumab, ipilimumab, low-dose cyclophosphamide and aspirin (RACIN trial). Both TCRalpha and TCRbeta chains were reverse transcribed with V-gene-specific primers. For amplifying TCRs, the PCR ran for 15 to 20 cycles with Phusion, which was used together with a constant-region primer and the adapter on the V primers. Each CDR3 protein is one row after TCRdb ran MiXCR on the reads. Of approximately 80,000 distinct CDR3 sequences listed, roughly 17% are singletons. This material consisted of PBMCs, taken after low-dose radiotherapy plus immunotherapy. The receptor source for this set is a male donor with prostate cancer.

This clonotype was seen many times. This chain joins TRBV28 and TRBJ2-2; 8 positions match TRBD2. The CDR3 totals 15 residues. Per germline, CDR1 MDHEN and CDR2 SYDVKM. The V segment lost 5 bases and the J segment 7 bases; nucleotides outside the gene matches: 9. CDR3 region: CASSPVGLVGGELFF. The CDR3 coding sequence is TGTGCCAGCAGTCCCGTGGGACTAGTTGGCGGGGAGCTGTTTTTT.

This clonotype was seen at least ten times. The rearrangement joins TRBV5-4 to TRBJ2-1; 9 bases fit TRBD2. This CDR3 spans 15 amino acids. From germline, CDR1 is SGHNT and CDR2 YYREEE (reference sequence). The V and J ends lost 4 bases and 1 base, in that order; junction bases with no gene match: 3. The CDR3 loop reads CASSRTSDSYNEQFF. The CDR3 DNA reads TGTGCCAGCAGCCGGACTAGCGATTCCTACAATGAGCAGTTCTTC.

The table lists this clonotype with many counts. The CDR3 DNA is TGCGCCAGCAGCTTAGAGACTAGCGGGACCAATGAGCAGTTCTTC. This codes for CASSLETSGTNEQFF. The chain recombines TRBV5-1 with TRBJ2-1; TRBD2 matches at 11 bases. The CDR3 spans 15 residues. Germline V gene lookup returns CDR1 SGHRS and CDR2 YFSETQ. Germline trimming cut 2 bases from V and 6 bases from J; bases unmatched to any gene: 4. Full variable domain (missing parts from reference TRBV5-1 and TRBJ2-1): KAGVTQTPRYLIKTRGQQVTLSCSPISGHRSVSWYQQTPGQGLQFLFEYFSETQRNKGNFPGRFSGRQFSNSRSEMNVSTLELGDSALYLCASSLETSGTNEQFFGPGTRLTVL.

The chain carries TRBV13 and TRBJ2-3; no firm D call. The CDR3 totals 13 residues. Deletions cut 7 bases from V and 2 bases from J, with 10 bases between. Looked up from germline, CDR1 is PRHDT and CDR2 is FYEKMQ (reference sequence). CDR3 in DNA: TGTGCCAGCAATGCACCCTTCACAGATACGCAGTATTTT. This encodes CASNAPFTDTQYF.

This clonotype has just a few counts. The rearrangement links TRBV20-1 to TRBJ2-7, with 7 bases identical to TRBD1. V shed 0 bases and J 1 base; nucleotides not matched to a gene: 6. From germline, CDR1 is DFQATT and CDR2 SNEGSKA (reference sequence). CDR3 length: 15 residues. The CDR3 protein is CSARDQTGSSYEQYF. The CDR3 coding sequence is TGCAGTGCTAGAGACCAGACAGGGTCTTCCTACGAGCAGTACTTC.

This clonotype has a count of ten or more. The chain joins TRBV25-1 to TRBJ2-1, with 7 bases aligning to TRBD2. J was trimmed by 7 bases and V by 4 bases; bases with no gene match: 10. This CDR3 has 15 amino acids. Germline V CDR1 and CDR2: MGHDK, SYGVNS. CDR3 loop: CASSGGGLLVNEQFF. CDR3 bases: TGTGCCAGCAGTGGGGGGGGACTGTTGGTAAATGAGCAGTTCTTC.

Many counts were recorded for this clonotype. The chain employs TRBV27 and TRBJ2-6; the D gene is possibly TRBD1 (6 bases). This CDR3 is 14 amino acids long. V lost 5 bases and J 1 base, leaving 6 bases between the germline ends. Germline CDR1 and CDR2: MNHEY and SMNVEV (reference sequence). The CDR3: CASSTGSGANVLTF. The CDR3 nucleotides read TGTGCCAGCAGTACAGGGTCTGGGGCCAACGTCCTGACTTTC.

This clonotype was observed many times. V is TRBV4-1 and J is TRBJ2-3; D is perhaps TRBD2 (5 bases). The CDR3 spans 15 residues. Trimming left V 1 base short and J 2 bases short, with 10 bases between. CDR1 MGHRA and CDR2 YSYEKL come from the germline V gene. CDR3: CASSQGRGVTDTQYF. In DNA form, the CDR3 reads TGCGCCAGCAGCCAAGGACGGGGAGTCACAGATACGCAGTATTTT.

This clonotype was seen ten or more times. This sequence joins TRBV9 and TRBJ2-1; 10 bases match TRBD2. The trim removed 3 bases at V and 7 bases at J, leaving 13 bases unmatched. The CDR3 spans 17 residues. Germline V gene lookup returns CDR1 SGDLS and CDR2 YYNGEE. The CDR3 DNA reads as TGTGCCAGCAGCGCCGAGGCTAGCGGGAGTTCTGGGAATGAGCAGTTCTTC. Residues: CASSAEASGSSGNEQFF.

This clonotype has ten or more counts. This chain uses TRBV7-2 with TRBJ2-3; the D gene is possibly TRBD2 (5 bases). In germline, CDR1 is SGHTA, CDR2 FQGNSA. This CDR3 contains 15 residues. The ends were cut back, 3 bases at V and 2 bases at J, with 12 bases in the middle. CDR3 DNA sequence: TGTGCCAGCAGCTTCAAAGCGGACTTCACAGATACGCAGTATTTT. It is translated as CASSFKADFTDTQYF.

This clonotype was seen many times. This rearrangement joins TRBV28 to TRBJ2-1, with D unresolved. Trimming removed 1 base from V and 6 bases from J, with 4 bases in between. This CDR3 contains 12 residues. Germline CDR1 MDHEN, CDR2 SYDVKM. CDR3 in amino acids: CASSLSINEQFF. The CDR3 coding sequence is TGTGCCAGCAGTTTATCCATCAATGAGCAGTTCTTC.

In its sample, this clonotype was seen many times. The chain combines TRBV10-3 with TRBJ2-3; the D gene is possibly TRBD1 (6 bases). Germline assignment: CDR1 ENHRY and CDR2 SYGVKD. The V and J ends lost 6 bases and 2 bases respectively, with 21 bases between them. The CDR3 is 17 residues long. CDR3 nucleotide sequence: TGTGCCATCAGCGAGGGGTGGGACACGACCTTCACAGATACGCAGTATTTT. Amino acids: CAISEGWDTTFTDTQYF.

Concerning this clonotype: A single base is all that separates this from a far larger clone, so a read error is likely. V gene TRBV2 combines with J gene TRBJ2-7; 8 bases match TRBD1. Germline CDR1 and CDR2: SNHLY and FYNNEI. J was trimmed by 7 bases and V by 7 bases; bases with no gene match: 15. The CDR3 sequence is 15 residues long. In DNA form, the CDR3 reads TGTGCCAGCACCTCGGGACAGGTCGGCGCCAATGAGCAGTACTTC. It translates to CASTSGQVGANEQYF.

This clonotype came up many times. The chain couples TRBV12-3 or TRBV12-4 to TRBJ2-7; 11 nucleotides line up with TRBD2. After removal of 3 bases from V and 6 bases from J, the junction contained 4 bases not matched to a gene. This CDR3 has 14 residues. The CDR3 sequence is CASSLGLAAGEQYF. For the CDR3, the DNA is TGTGCCAGCAGTTTGGGACTAGCGGCGGGCGAGCAGTACTTC.

This clonotype was observed at least ten times. This rearrangement joins TRBV27 to TRBJ2-3; D call uncertain. Germline values: CDR1 MNHEY, CDR2 SMNVEV (reference sequence). Trimming stripped 3 bases from V and 5 bases from J, with 6 bases between. The CDR3 extends over 12 amino acids. The CDR3 reads CASSFARDTQYF. CDR3 nucleotide sequence: TGTGCCAGCAGTTTCGCCCGAGATACGCAGTATTTT.

This clonotype was recorded many times. J is TRBJ2-7 and V is TRBV28; possibly TRBD1 for D (5 bases). The germline V and J ends were trimmed by 4 bases and 5 bases, with 15 bases remaining between them. CDR1 and CDR2 from the germline V gene are MDHEN and SYDVKM. The CDR3 is made up of 14 amino acids. The CDR3 region has the DNA TGTGCCAGCAGTTCCGTTCTGGACAACAACGAGCAGTACTTC. The encoded protein is CASSSVLDNNEQYF.

This clonotype was seen more than once but under ten times. The chain recombines TRBV18 with TRBJ1-2; TRBD1 agrees at 7 bases. Per the germline V gene, CDR1 is KGHSH and CDR2 is LQKENI. The CDR3 totals 14 residues. V trimming: 4 bases; J trimming: 8 bases; junction bases outside the gene matches: 10. CDR3: CASSRTGVSSGYTF. CDR3 DNA sequence: TGTGCCAGCTCACGAACAGGGGTATCGTCGGGCTACACCTTC.

The chain employs TRBV6-6 and TRBJ2-1; 12 bases fit TRBD1. The CDR3 covers 14 residues. CDR1 is MNHNY, CDR2 SVGAGI, per germline (reference sequence). J was trimmed by 10 bases and V by 6 bases; bases with no gene match: 7. The CDR3 DNA is TGTGCCAGCAGCCTAGGGACAGGGGGCTCCGAGCAGTTCTTC. Amino acids: CASSLGTGGSEQFF.

This clonotype was seen repeatedly, ten times or more. The chain has TRBV28 and TRBJ1-2; perhaps TRBD1 as D (6 bases). The CDR3 has 13 amino acids. V was cut by 7 bases and J by 5 bases, with 14 bases left in between. Germline CDR1 reads MDHEN; CDR2 reads SYDVKM. The DNA of the CDR3 is TGTGCCAGCAAATCAGGGGCGCGGTATGGCTACACCTTC. This sequence encodes CASKSGARYGYTF.

This clonotype has only a few counts. The chain employs TRBV30 and TRBJ2-7; 7 bases agree with TRBD1. The CDR3 is 13 residues long. CDR1 is GTSNPN, CDR2 SVGIG, per germline (reference sequence). Germline trimming cut 4 bases from V and 6 bases from J; bases unmatched to any gene: 9. The CDR3 spells CAWKKQTGSEQYF. For the CDR3, the DNA is TGTGCCTGGAAGAAACAGACAGGGAGCGAGCAGTACTTC.

This clonotype was observed at least ten times. V usage is TRBV28 and J usage is TRBJ1-5; D uncertain. This CDR3 has 12 residues. Germline lookup yields CDR1 MDHEN and CDR2 SYDVKM. Trimming took off 6 bases at V and 5 bases at J, with 8 bases between the two ends. This CDR3 reads CASSLRDQPQHF. DNA of the CDR3: TGTGCCAGCAGCTTACGGGATCAGCCCCAGCATTTT.

This clonotype was picked up many times. The chain is built from TRBV4-2 and TRBJ1-1, with D perhaps TRBD1 (6 bases). The V end lost 0 bases, the J end lost 6 bases, and 11 bases lay between the germline ends. The CDR3 runs to 14 residues. Per germline, CDR1 LGHNA and CDR2 YNFKEQ. CDR3 sequence: CASSQDGGGSEAFF. CDR3 nucleotides: TGTGCCAGCAGCCAAGATGGAGGGGGGTCTGAAGCTTTCTTT.

This clonotype showed up many times. This chain connects TRBV7-2 to TRBJ2-3; D ambiguous. Germline CDR1 reads SGHTA; CDR2 reads FQGNSA. The CDR3 runs to 15 residues. The V end lost 6 bases, the J end lost 1 base, and 14 bases lay between the germline ends. The DNA for the CDR3 is TGTGCCAGCAGTCCGACTTCCCCTGGCACAGATACGCAGTATTTT. Translating gives CASSPTSPGTDTQYF. Full variable domain (remainder filled in from reference TRBV7-2 and TRBJ2-3): GAGVSQSPSNKVTEKGKDVELRCDPISGHTALYWYRQSLGQGLEFLIYFQGNSAPDKSGLPSDRFSAERTGGSVSTLTIQRTQQEDSAVYLCASSPTSPGTDTQYFGPGTRLTVL.

The V gene is TRBV27, the J gene TRBJ2-3; D call uncertain. V was clipped by 7 bases and J by 2 bases, with 10 bases between them. The CDR3 length is 13 residues. Germline CDR1 and CDR2: MNHEY and SMNVEV (reference sequence). CDR3 DNA sequence: TGTGCCAGCACCGATCCCACCACAGATACGCAGTATTTT. The encoded protein is CASTDPTTDTQYF.

This clonotype was found many times. The V and J genes are TRBV28 and TRBJ2-1, with 9 bases identical to TRBD1. Germline-derived CDR1 and CDR2 are MDHEN and SYDVKM. The length of the CDR3 is 17 residues. The V gene end was trimmed by 6 bases and the J gene end by 1 base; junction bases not matched to a gene: 10. CDR3 nucleotide sequence: TGTGCCAGCAGCCCCGCGGACAGGGGCGTATCCTACAATGAGCAGTTCTTC. Translating it yields CASSPADRGVSYNEQFF.

The sample holds many counts of this clonotype. As DNA, the CDR3 is TGTGCCAGCAGTCGCGGGAGCTCCTACAATGAGCAGTTCTTC. Encoded protein: CASSRGSSYNEQFF. The V and J genes are TRBV14 and TRBJ2-1, with TRBD2 identical over 7 bases. The V gene's germline CDR1 is SGHDN and CDR2 FVKESK. CDR3 length equals 14 residues. J gave up 0 bases and V 6 bases, and 2 bases lay outside the gene matches.

In this sample, this clonotype turned up a few times. The rearrangement links TRBV30 to TRBJ2-7; D is unresolved. The V gene's germline CDR1 is GTSNPN and CDR2 SVGIG (reference sequence). This CDR3 spans 13 amino acids. Trimming stripped 1 base from V and 0 bases from J, with 7 bases between. CDR3 nucleotides: TGTGCCTGGAGTGACCGAAGCTCCTACGAGCAGTACTTC. Translated, it gives CAWSDRSSYEQYF. The complete variable domain, with remaining parts taken from reference TRBV30 and TRBJ2-7, reads SQTIHQWPATLVQPVGSPLSLECTVEGTSNPNLYWYRQAAGRGLQLLFYSVGIGQISSEVPQNLSASRPQDRQFILSSKKLLLSDSGFYLCAWSDRSSYEQYFGPGTRLTVT.

This clonotype was counted many times. The chain carries TRBV30 and TRBJ1-6; no reliable D call. Germline CDR1 is GTSNPN and CDR2 is SVGIG (reference sequence). Trimming pared 0 bases from V and 7 bases from J, leaving 16 bases between. The length of the CDR3 is 16 residues. CDR3 protein: CAWSVPGNAGNSPLHF. The DNA of the CDR3 is TGTGCCTGGAGTGTACCGGGGAACGCCGGAAATTCACCCCTCCACTTT.

Remarks on this clonotype: A far larger clone is one nucleotide away, so this likely arose from a read error. This chain connects TRBV5-6 to TRBJ2-7; 11 bases align to TRBD2. Germline trimming cut 0 bases from V and 7 bases from J; bases unmatched to any gene: 18. Germline V gene data show CDR1 as SGHDT and CDR2 as YYEEEE. The CDR3 runs to 19 residues. The CDR3 loop reads CASSLEVAGGPGSYNEQYF. The CDR3 DNA follows: TGTGCCAGCAGCTTGGAAGTAGCGGGAGGGCCAGGCTCCTACAATGAGCAGTACTTC.